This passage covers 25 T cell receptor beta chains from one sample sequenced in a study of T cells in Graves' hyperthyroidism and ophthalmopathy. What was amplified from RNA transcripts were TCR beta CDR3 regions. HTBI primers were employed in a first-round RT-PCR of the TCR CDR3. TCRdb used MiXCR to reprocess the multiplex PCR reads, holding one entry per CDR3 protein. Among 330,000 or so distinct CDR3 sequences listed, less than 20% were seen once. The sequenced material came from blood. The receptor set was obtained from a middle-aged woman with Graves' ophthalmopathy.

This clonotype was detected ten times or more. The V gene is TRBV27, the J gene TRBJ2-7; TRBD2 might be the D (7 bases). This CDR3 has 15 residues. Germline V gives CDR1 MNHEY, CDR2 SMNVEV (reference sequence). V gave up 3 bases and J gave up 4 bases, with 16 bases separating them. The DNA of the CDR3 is TGTGCCAGCAGTTTTAAGGGGGGGGCAGGGTACGAGCAGTACTTC. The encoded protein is CASSFKGGAGYEQYF.

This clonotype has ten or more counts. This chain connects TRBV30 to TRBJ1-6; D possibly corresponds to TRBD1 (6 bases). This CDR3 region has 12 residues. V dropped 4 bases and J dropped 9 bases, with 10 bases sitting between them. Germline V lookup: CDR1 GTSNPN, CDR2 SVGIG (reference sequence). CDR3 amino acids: CAWNRDGSPLHF. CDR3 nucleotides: TGTGCCTGGAACAGGGACGGTTCACCCCTCCACTTT.

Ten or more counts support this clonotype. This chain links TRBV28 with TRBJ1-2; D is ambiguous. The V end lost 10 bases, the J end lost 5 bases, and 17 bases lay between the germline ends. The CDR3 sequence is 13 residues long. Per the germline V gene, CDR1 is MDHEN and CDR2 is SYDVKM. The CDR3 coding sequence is TGTGCCACCACCGGTCGGGCCGCATATGGCTACACCTTC. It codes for CATTGRAAYGYTF.

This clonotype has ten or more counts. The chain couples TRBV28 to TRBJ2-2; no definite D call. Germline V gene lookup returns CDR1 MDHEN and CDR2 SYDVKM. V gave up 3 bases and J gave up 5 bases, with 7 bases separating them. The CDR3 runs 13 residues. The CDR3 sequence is CASSLRGTGELFF. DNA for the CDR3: TGTGCCAGCAGTTTGCGTGGGACCGGGGAGCTGTTTTTT.

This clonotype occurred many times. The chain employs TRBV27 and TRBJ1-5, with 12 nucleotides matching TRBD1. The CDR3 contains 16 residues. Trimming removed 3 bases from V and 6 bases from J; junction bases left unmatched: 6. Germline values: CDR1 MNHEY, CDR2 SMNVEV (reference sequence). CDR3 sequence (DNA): TGTGCCAGCAGTTTGTTGGGACAGGGGGCAAGTCAGCCCCAGCATTTT. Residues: CASSLLGQGASQPQHF.

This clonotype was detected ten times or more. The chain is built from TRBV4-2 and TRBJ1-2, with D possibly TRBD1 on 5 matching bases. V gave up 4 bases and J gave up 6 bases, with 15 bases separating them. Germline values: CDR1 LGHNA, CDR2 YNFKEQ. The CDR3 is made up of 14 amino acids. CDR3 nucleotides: TGTGCCAGCAGCCGGTTGCCGGGGGGAGATGGCTACACCTTC. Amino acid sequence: CASSRLPGGDGYTF.

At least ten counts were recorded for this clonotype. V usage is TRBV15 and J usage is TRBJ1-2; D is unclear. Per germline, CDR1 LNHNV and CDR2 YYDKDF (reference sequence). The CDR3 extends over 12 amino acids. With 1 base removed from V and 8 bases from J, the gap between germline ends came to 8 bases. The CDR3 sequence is CATSRVGRGYTF. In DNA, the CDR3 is TGTGCCACCAGCAGAGTAGGGCGGGGCTACACCTTC.

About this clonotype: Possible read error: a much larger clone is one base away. The CDR3 loop reads CASSTTPWGVFEGGELFF. For the CDR3, the DNA is TGTGCCAGCAGCACAACACCATGGGGGGTTTTTGAAGGCGGGGAGCTGTTTTTT. J is TRBJ2-2 and V is TRBV9, with a possible D match to TRBD2 (6 bases). The germline V gene has CDR1 SGDLS and CDR2 YYNGEE. The CDR3 is 18 residues long. V lost 4 bases, J lost 7 bases, and 26 bases lay in between.

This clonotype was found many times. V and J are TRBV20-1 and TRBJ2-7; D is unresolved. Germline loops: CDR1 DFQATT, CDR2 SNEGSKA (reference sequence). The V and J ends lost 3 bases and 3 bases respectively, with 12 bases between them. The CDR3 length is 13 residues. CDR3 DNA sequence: TGCAGTGCTAGCAGGCAGGACCGCTACGAGCAGTACTTC. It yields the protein CSASRQDRYEQYF.

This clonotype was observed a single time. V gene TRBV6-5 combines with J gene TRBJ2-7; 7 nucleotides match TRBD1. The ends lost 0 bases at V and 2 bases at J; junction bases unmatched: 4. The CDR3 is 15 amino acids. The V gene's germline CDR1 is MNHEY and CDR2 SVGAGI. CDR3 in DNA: TGTGCCAGCAGTTACTCCGGACAGGCGCCCTACGAGCAGTACTTC. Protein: CASSYSGQAPYEQYF.

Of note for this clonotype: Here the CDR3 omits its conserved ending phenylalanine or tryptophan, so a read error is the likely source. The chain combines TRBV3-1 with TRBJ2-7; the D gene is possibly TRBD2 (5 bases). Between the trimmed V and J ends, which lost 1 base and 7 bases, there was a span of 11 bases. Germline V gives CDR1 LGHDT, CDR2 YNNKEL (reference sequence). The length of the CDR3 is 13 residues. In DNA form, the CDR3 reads TGTGCCAGCAGCCAAGGGACGGGAACGGAGCAGTACCTC. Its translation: CASSQGTGTEQYL.

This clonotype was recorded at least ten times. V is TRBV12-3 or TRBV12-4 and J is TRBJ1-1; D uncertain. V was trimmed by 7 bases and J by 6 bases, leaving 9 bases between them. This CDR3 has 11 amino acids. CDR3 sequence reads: CASNGYAEAFF. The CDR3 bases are TGTGCCAGCAACGGATACGCTGAAGCTTTCTTT.

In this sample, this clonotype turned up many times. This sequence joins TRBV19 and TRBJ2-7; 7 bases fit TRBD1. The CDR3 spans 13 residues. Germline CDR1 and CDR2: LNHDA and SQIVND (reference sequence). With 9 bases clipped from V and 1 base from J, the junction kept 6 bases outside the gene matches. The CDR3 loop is CASGTAGSYEQYF. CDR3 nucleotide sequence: TGTGCCAGCGGGACAGCTGGATCCTACGAGCAGTACTTC. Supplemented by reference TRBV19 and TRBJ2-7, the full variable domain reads DGGITQSPKYLFRKEGQNVTLSCEQNLNHDAMYWYRQDPGQGLRLIYYSQIVNDFQKGDIAEGYSVSREKKESFPLTVTSAQKNPTAFYLCASGTAGSYEQYFGPGTRLTVT.

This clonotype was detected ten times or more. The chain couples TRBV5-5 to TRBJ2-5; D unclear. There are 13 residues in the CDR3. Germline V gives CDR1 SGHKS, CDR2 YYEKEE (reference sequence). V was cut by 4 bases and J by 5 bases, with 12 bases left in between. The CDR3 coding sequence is TGTGCCAGCAGCGTCGGACCCGCGGAGACCCAGTACTTC. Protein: CASSVGPAETQYF.

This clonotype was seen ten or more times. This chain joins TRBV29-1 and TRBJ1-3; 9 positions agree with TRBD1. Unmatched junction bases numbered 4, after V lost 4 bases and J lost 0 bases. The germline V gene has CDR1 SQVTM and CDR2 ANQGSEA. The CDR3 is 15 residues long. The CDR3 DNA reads TGCAGCGTTGTTGGACAGGGGAGCTCTGGAAACACCATATATTTT. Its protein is CSVVGQGSSGNTIYF.

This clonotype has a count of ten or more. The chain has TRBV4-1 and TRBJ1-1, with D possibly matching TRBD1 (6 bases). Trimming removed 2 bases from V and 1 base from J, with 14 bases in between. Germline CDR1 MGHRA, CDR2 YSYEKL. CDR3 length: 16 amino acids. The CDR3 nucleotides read TGCGCCAGCAGCCAAAGGTTGGACAGCCCGAACACTGAAGCTTTCTTT. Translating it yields CASSQRLDSPNTEAFF.

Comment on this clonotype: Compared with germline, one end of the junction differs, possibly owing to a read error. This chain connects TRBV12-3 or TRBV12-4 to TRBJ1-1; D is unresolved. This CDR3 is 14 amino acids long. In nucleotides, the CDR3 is TGTGCCAGCAGCCAAGTCCGCATGAAAACTGAAGCTTTCTTT. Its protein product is CASSQVRMKTEAFF.

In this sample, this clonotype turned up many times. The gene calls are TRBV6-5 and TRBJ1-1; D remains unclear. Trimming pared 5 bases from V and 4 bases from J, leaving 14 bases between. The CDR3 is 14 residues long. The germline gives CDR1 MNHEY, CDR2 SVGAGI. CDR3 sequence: CASSLKASRTEAFF. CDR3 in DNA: TGTGCCAGCAGTCTGAAGGCCAGCCGCACTGAAGCTTTCTTT.

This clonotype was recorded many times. The DNA for the CDR3 is TGTGCCAGCACCCAAAGGTCCTGGACAGGGGTCAACGAGCAGTACTTC. Protein product: CASTQRSWTGVNEQYF. The gene calls are TRBV6-2 or TRBV6-3 and TRBJ2-7, with 9 positions matching TRBD1. Germline assignment: CDR1 MNHEY and CDR2 SVGEGT. The V segment lost 7 bases and the J segment 5 bases; nucleotides outside the gene matches: 15. The CDR3 consists of 16 residues.

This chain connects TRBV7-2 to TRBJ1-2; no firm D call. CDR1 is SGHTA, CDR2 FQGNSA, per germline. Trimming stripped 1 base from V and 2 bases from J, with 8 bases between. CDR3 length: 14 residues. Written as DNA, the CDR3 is TGTGCCAGCAGCTTAGAGGTCGGGAACTATGGCTACACCTTC. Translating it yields CASSLEVGNYGYTF.

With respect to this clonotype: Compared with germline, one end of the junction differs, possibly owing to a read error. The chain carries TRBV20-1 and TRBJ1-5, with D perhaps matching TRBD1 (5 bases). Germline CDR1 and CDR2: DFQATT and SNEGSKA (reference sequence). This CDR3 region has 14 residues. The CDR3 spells CSATLARDEQPQPF. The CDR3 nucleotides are TGCAGTGCCACCCTGGCACGGGACGAACAGCCCCAGCCTTTT.

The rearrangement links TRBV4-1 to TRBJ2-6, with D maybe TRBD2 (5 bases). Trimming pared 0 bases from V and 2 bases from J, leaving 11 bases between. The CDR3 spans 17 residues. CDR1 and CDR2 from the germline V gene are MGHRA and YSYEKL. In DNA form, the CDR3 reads TGCGCCAGCAGCCAAGATCGGGGATTCGCTGGGGCCAACGTCCTGACTTTC. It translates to CASSQDRGFAGANVLTF.

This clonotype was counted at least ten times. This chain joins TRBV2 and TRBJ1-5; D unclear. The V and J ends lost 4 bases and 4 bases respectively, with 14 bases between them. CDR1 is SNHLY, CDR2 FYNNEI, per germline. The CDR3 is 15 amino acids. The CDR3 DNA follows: TGTGCCAGCAGTGGAGCTGGAGGCCGAAATCAGCCCCAGCATTTT. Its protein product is CASSGAGGRNQPQHF.

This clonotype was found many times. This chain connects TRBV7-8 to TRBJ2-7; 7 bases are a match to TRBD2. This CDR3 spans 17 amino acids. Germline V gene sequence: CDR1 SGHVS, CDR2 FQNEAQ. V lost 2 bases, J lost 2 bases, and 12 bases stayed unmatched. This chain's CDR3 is CASSLTLTSAGTYEQYF. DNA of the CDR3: TGTGCCAGCAGCTTAACGCTAACTAGCGCAGGAACCTACGAGCAGTACTTC.

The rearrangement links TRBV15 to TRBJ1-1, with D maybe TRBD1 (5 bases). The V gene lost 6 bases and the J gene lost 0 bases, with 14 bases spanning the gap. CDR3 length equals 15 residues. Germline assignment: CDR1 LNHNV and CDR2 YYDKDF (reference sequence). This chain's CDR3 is CATSKAGPLNTEAFF. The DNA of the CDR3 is TGTGCCACCAGTAAAGCAGGGCCTTTGAACACTGAAGCTTTCTTT.